The next 26 T cell receptor beta chains were all read from a single sample in a study of blood T cell repertoires in COVID-19. Clones were read by immunoSEQ multiplex PCR, and TCRdb kept only the in-frame ones, dropping some. The sample lists 380,000 or so clones, approximately 87% occurring once. The specimen sequenced was PBMCs or T cells enriched from blood (not recorded which). The source is a man aged 30 to 45 who had recovered from COVID-19.

The table lists this clone with a count of one. This chain joins TRBV2 and TRBJ1-5, with unresolved D. Germline V gene data show CDR1 as SNHLY and CDR2 as FYNNEI. V gave up 5 bases and J gave up 7 bases, with 15 bases separating them. CDR3 length: 14 residues. The DNA of the CDR3 is TGTGCCAGCAGTCCTCGGATGGGCGTGCAGCCCCAGCATTTT. Its protein product is CASSPRMGVQPQHF. The whole variable domain, filled in from reference TRBV2 and TRBJ1-5, reads EPEVTQTPSHQVTQMGQEVILRCVPISNHLYFYWYRQILGQKVEFLVSFYNNEISEKSEIFDDQFSVERPDGSNFTLKIRSTKLEDSAMYFCASSPRMGVQPQHFGDGTRLSIL.

The chain combines TRBV10-3 with TRBJ2-2, with D unclear. The CDR3 is 14 residues long. Germline-derived CDR1 and CDR2 are ENHRY and SYGVKD. Trimming left V 4 bases short and J 6 bases short, with 12 bases between. CDR3 sequence: CAISAPIEAGELFF. The CDR3 bases are TGTGCCATCAGTGCCCCGATCGAGGCCGGGGAGCTGTTTTTT.

The chain recombines TRBV15 with TRBJ2-5; the D gene is possibly TRBD1 (6 bases). Per the germline V gene, CDR1 is LNHNV and CDR2 is YYDKDF (reference sequence). CDR3 length: 14 residues. V lost 3 bases and J 2 bases, leaving 10 bases between the germline ends. The CDR3 here is CATSSTGIQETQYF. Here the CDR3 DNA reads TGTGCCACCAGCAGCACAGGGATTCAAGAGACCCAGTACTTC.

This clone was detected only a few times. The V gene is TRBV12-3 or TRBV12-4, the J gene TRBJ1-2; possibly TRBD1 for D (5 bases). This CDR3 has 13 amino acids. Trimming removed 4 bases from V and 4 bases from J, with 10 bases in between. As DNA, the CDR3 is TGTGCCAGCAGTTCCCCTCAGGGCTATGGCTACACCTTC. Translating gives CASSSPQGYGYTF.

This clone came up once. The chain combines TRBV2 with TRBJ1-1, with a tentative D call TRBD1 (5 bases). This CDR3 spans 15 amino acids. The V and J ends lost 11 bases and 1 base respectively, with 20 bases between them. Germline lookup yields CDR1 SNHLY and CDR2 FYNNEI. The CDR3 coding sequence is TGTGCCCCTGGGGCAACTACGGGCCAGAACACTGAAGCTTTCTTT. This gives the protein CAPGATTGQNTEAFF. Together with reference TRBV2 and TRBJ1-1, the CDR3 gives the full variable domain: EPEVTQTPSHQVTQMGQEVILRCVPISNHLYFYWYRQILGQKVEFLVSFYNNEISEKSEIFDDQFSVERPDGSNFTLKIRSTKLEDSAMYFCAPGATTGQNTEAFFGQGTRLTVV.

This clone was detected once. The J gene is TRBJ1-3, the V gene TRBV4-1; no definite D call. The CDR3 spans 16 residues. Deletions cut 0 bases from V and 0 bases from J, with 9 bases between. Per germline, CDR1 MGHRA and CDR2 YSYEKL. The CDR3 loop reads CASSQEADISGNTIYF. The CDR3 DNA reads as TGCGCCAGCAGCCAAGAGGCAGATATCTCTGGAAACACCATATATTTT.

The chain employs TRBV9 and TRBJ1-3; D is uncertain. V was clipped by 0 bases and J by 0 bases, with 10 bases between them. Per germline, CDR1 SGDLS and CDR2 YYNGEE. The CDR3 length is 16 residues. The CDR3 DNA reads as TGTGCCAGCAGCGTAGAAGGAGGGAGCTCTGGAAACACCATATATTTT. It translates to CASSVEGGSSGNTIYF.

The chain is built from TRBV7-2 and TRBJ1-3, with TRBD1 identical over 8 bases. V shed 1 base, J shed 4 bases, and the junction held 3 bases outside the gene matches. This CDR3 is built from 15 residues. Per germline, CDR1 SGHTA and CDR2 FQGNSA. The CDR3 DNA reads TGTGCCAGCAGCTTAGGACGGACAGGGGGAAACACCATATATTTT. As protein: CASSLGRTGGNTIYF.

The genes are TRBV6-5 and TRBJ1-2, with TRBD1 identical over 7 bases. Losses at the gene ends were 2 bases for V and 4 bases for J; bases not matched to a gene: 4. The CDR3 is made up of 14 amino acids. Germline lookup yields CDR1 MNHEY and CDR2 SVGAGI. In DNA form, the CDR3 reads TGTGCCAGCAGTTACGAGGGGGCTCTCTATGGCTACACCTTC. This gives the protein CASSYEGALYGYTF.

This clone was seen a single time. The V gene is TRBV18, the J gene TRBJ2-7; possibly TRBD1 for D (6 bases). Germline V gives CDR1 KGHSH, CDR2 LQKENI. Deletions cut 1 base from V and 5 bases from J, with 15 bases between. The CDR3 sequence is 15 residues long. The CDR3 region has the DNA TGTGCCAGCTCACCACAAGTCACAGGGACACACGAGCAGTACTTC. This codes for CASSPQVTGTHEQYF.

The chain uses TRBV14 and TRBJ2-1; 10 bases fit TRBD2. The germline CDR1 and CDR2 sequences are SGHDN and FVKESK. The CDR3 contains 15 residues. Trimming cost V 5 bases and J 4 bases; bases outside gene matches: 5. The CDR3 sequence: CASSRSGGVYNEQFF. The CDR3 nucleotides are TGTGCCAGCAGCAGAAGCGGGGGGGTATACAATGAGCAGTTCTTC.

The V gene is TRBV28, the J gene TRBJ2-7; D perhaps matches TRBD1 (5 bases). Between the trimmed V and J ends, which lost 3 bases and 0 bases, there was a span of 12 bases. The germline V gene encodes CDR1 MDHEN and CDR2 SYDVKM. This CDR3 has 15 amino acids. CDR3 in DNA: TGTGCCAGCAGTTTTTCCACAGGTTTCTCCTACGAGCAGTACTTC. This gives the protein CASSFSTGFSYEQYF.

The V and J genes are TRBV5-1 and TRBJ2-1; D might be TRBD1 (5 bases). The length of the CDR3 is 15 residues. Between the trimmed V and J ends, which lost 4 bases and 0 bases, there was a span of 11 bases. Germline CDR1 and CDR2: SGHRS and YFSETQ. The CDR3 protein is CASSRGQGSYNEQFF. The DNA for the CDR3 is TGCGCCAGCAGCCGTGGGCAGGGCTCCTACAATGAGCAGTTCTTC.

The sample holds a few counts of this clone. This chain joins TRBV4-2 and TRBJ1-2; D not certain. V shed 1 base and J shed 1 base, with 10 bases lying between them. The CDR3 sequence is 15 residues long. Germline V gives CDR1 LGHNA, CDR2 YNFKEQ. This CDR3 reads CASSQGAGFNYGYTF. CDR3 sequence (DNA): TGTGCCAGCAGCCAAGGGGCGGGGTTTAACTATGGCTACACCTTC.

The rearrangement joins TRBV30 to TRBJ2-7; D possibly corresponds to TRBD1 (6 bases). V was trimmed by 2 bases and J by 5 bases, leaving 16 bases between them. CDR1 GTSNPN and CDR2 SVGIG come from the germline V gene (reference sequence). The CDR3 is 14 residues long. CDR3 residues: CAWSIGGASHEQYF. DNA of the CDR3: TGTGCCTGGAGTATTGGGGGCGCTTCCCACGAGCAGTACTTC.

J is TRBJ2-2 and V is TRBV29-1; D remains ambiguous. The CDR3 has 12 residues. The germline V and J ends were trimmed by 3 bases and 2 bases, with 4 bases remaining between them. From germline, CDR1 is SQVTM and CDR2 ANQGSEA. The CDR3 region has the DNA TGCAGCGTTGATCTCAACACCGGGGAGCTGTTTTTT. Its translation is CSVDLNTGELFF.

This chain uses TRBV2 with TRBJ2-3; a weak D match, TRBD2 (5 bases). V shed 4 bases and J shed 0 bases, with 14 bases lying between them. Germline CDR1 is SNHLY and CDR2 is FYNNEI. This CDR3 comprises 16 residues. CDR3 loop: CASSGLSGPSTDTQYF. In DNA, the CDR3 is TGTGCCAGCAGTGGTCTCAGCGGACCTAGCACAGATACGCAGTATTTT. Supplemented by reference TRBV2 and TRBJ2-3, the full variable domain reads EPEVTQTPSHQVTQMGQEVILRCVPISNHLYFYWYRQILGQKVEFLVSFYNNEISEKSEIFDDQFSVERPDGSNFTLKIRSTKLEDSAMYFCASSGLSGPSTDTQYFGPGTRLTVL.

Turning to this clone: At one of its ends the junction is not consistent with the germline gene, which may arise from a read error. The chain recombines TRBV18 with TRBJ1-1; the match to TRBD1 covers 9 bases. The CDR3 is made up of 14 amino acids. The V gene's germline CDR1 is KGHSH and CDR2 LQKENI. The CDR3 DNA follows: TGTGCCAGCTCACCGGGGACAGGGAACAGTGAAGCTTTCTTT. It specifies CASSPGTGNSEAFF.

This chain links TRBV19 with TRBJ2-1; perhaps TRBD1 as D (6 bases). Germline CDR1 and CDR2: LNHDA and SQIVND (reference sequence). V lost 6 bases and J lost 7, with 19 bases in between. This CDR3 is 15 amino acids long. The CDR3 bases are TGTGCCAGTAGCCTGAGACCAGGGGTTCGGAATGAGCAGTTCTTC. Translation gives CASSLRPGVRNEQFF.

The V gene is TRBV7-9, the J gene TRBJ1-2; TRBD1 is a possible D gene (6 bases). Germline lookup yields CDR1 SEHNR and CDR2 FQNEAQ (reference sequence). The V gene lost 4 bases and the J gene lost 4 bases, with 13 bases spanning the gap. This CDR3 region has 14 residues. As DNA, the CDR3 is TGTGCCAGCAGCTCCCACAGGGCTAGCTATGGCTACACCTTC. This encodes CASSSHRASYGYTF.

J is TRBJ2-1 and V is TRBV11-2, with TRBD2 matching 10 bases. The CDR3 has 19 residues. V gave up 2 bases and J gave up 7 bases; unmatched junction bases: 17. Germline CDR1 and CDR2: SGHAT and FQNNGV. The CDR3 sequence is CASSLYRLAGWASGNEQFF. CDR3 nucleotides: TGTGCCAGCAGCTTATATAGACTAGCGGGTTGGGCGTCGGGGAATGAGCAGTTCTTC.

The chain recombines TRBV18 with TRBJ2-1; D may be TRBD2 (6 bases). V was shortened by 0 bases and J by 4 bases, with 13 bases between the two germline ends. The CDR3 extends over 16 amino acids. Looked up from germline, CDR1 is KGHSH and CDR2 is LQKENI. CDR3 protein: CASSPPASGFYNEQFF. The CDR3 nucleotides are TGTGCCAGCTCACCACCGGCCAGCGGGTTTTACAATGAGCAGTTCTTC.

V usage is TRBV5-3 and J usage is TRBJ1-5, with TRBD1 as a possible D gene (5 bases). TRBV5-3 is placed among ORFs of uncertain function. V was shortened by 4 bases and J by 1 base, with 18 bases between the two germline ends. The CDR3 extends over 17 amino acids. CDR3 coding DNA: TGTGCCAGAAGCCCCCGAAGAGTAGGGGAAAGCAATCAGCCCCAGCATTTT. It encodes CARSPRRVGESNQPQHF.

The V gene is TRBV3-1 (or the pseudogene TRBV3-2), the J gene TRBJ1-1; perhaps TRBD1 as D (6 bases). V lost 4 bases and J 10 bases, leaving 16 bases between the germline ends. This CDR3 is 13 amino acids long. From germline, CDR1 is LGHDT and CDR2 YNNKEL (reference sequence). The CDR3, as DNA: TGTGCCAGCAGCCCCCGAGGGGGATACGGAGCTTTCTTT. Translation: CASSPRGGYGAFF.

V is TRBV7-9 and J is TRBJ2-2, with TRBD2 matching over 10 bases. This CDR3 spans 16 amino acids. V lost 2 bases and J lost 4; bases outside the gene matches: 4. CDR1 is SEHNR, CDR2 FQNEAQ, per germline (reference sequence). The CDR3 region is CASSLLAGVRTGELFF. The CDR3, as DNA: TGTGCCAGCAGCTTACTAGCGGGGGTCCGCACCGGGGAGCTGTTTTTT.

V usage is TRBV6-5 and J usage is TRBJ1-5; D ambiguous. The germline gives CDR1 MNHEY, CDR2 SVGAGI. The CDR3 has 13 amino acids. Between the trimmed V and J ends, which lost 6 bases and 0 bases, there was a span of 6 bases. CDR3 residues: CASRSGSNQPQHF. The CDR3 DNA follows: TGTGCCAGCAGGTCGGGTAGCAATCAGCCCCAGCATTTT.